The TCR beta chain described here comes from a study of blood T cell repertoires in COVID-19. Germline values: CDR1 SGHVS, CDR2 FQNEAQ. V lost 1 base to trimming and J lost 5 bases, with 8 bases between them. The CDR3 extends over 13 amino acids. A note on this clone: Other DNA sequences of this sample code for an identical CDR3.

Profiled with immunoSEQ multiplex PCR; TCRdb holds only in-frame clones, not every one. Altogether 150,000 to 250,000 clones are present, 75% to 85% being singletons, with the ten largest covering almost 6%. This sequence joins TRBV7-8 and TRBJ1-1, with D perhaps TRBD1 (6 bases). The sequence was collected from a woman aged 40 to 55 with COVID-19, enrolled during active disease. Input material: peripheral blood. This CDR3 is CASSLGGRTEAFF. As DNA, the CDR3 is TGTGCCAGCAGCTTAGGGGGGCGGACTGAAGCTTTCTTT.